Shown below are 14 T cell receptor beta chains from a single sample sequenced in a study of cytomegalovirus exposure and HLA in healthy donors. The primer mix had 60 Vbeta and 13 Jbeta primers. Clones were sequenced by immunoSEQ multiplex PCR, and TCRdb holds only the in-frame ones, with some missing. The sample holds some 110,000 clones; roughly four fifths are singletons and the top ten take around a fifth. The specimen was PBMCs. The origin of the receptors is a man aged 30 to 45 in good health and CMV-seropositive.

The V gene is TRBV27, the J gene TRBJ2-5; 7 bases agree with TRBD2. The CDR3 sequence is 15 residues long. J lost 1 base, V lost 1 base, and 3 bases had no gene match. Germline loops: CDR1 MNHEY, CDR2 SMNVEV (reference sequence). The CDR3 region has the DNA TGTGCCAGCAGTTTATATTTAGCGGGCCAAGAGACCCAGTACTTC. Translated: CASSLYLAGQETQYF.

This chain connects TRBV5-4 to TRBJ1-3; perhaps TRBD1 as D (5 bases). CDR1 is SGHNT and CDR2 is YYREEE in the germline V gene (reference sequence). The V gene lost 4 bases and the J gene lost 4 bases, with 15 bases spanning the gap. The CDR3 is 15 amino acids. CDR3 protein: CASSRGGSSGNTIYF. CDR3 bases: TGTGCCAGCAGCCGTGGGGGGAGCTCCGGAAACACCATATATTTT. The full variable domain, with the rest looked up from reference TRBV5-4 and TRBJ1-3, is ETGVTQSPTHLIKTRGQQVTLRCSSQSGHNTVSWYQQALGQGPQFIFQYYREEENGRGNFPPRFSGLQFPNYSSELNVNALELDDSALYLCASSRGGSSGNTIYFGEGSWLTVV.

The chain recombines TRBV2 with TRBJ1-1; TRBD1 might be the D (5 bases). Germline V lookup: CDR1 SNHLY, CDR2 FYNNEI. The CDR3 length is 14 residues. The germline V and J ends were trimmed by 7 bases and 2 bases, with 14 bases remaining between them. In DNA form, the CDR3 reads TGTGCCAGCACCCTAGGACAAGTCAACACTGAAGCTTTCTTT. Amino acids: CASTLGQVNTEAFF.

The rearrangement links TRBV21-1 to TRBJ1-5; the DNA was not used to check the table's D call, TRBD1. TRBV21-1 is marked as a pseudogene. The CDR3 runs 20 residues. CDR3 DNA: TGTGCCAGCAGCAAAGCGCAGGGGGAGATTAAACCTTATAGCAATCAGCCCCAGCATTTT. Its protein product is CASSKAQGEIKPYSNQPQHF.

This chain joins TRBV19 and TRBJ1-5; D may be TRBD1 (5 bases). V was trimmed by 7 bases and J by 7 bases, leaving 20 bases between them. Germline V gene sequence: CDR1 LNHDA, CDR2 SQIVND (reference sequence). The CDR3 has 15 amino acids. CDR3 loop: CASTSRVGWGQPQHF. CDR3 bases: TGTGCCAGTACCTCCAGGGTGGGTTGGGGACAGCCCCAGCATTTT.

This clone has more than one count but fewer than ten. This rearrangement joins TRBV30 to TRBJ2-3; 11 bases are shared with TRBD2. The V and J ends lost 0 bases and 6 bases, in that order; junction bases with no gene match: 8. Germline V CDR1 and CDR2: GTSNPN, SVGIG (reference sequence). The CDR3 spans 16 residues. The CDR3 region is CAWSVRGLAGGDTQYF. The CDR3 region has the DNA TGTGCCTGGAGTGTAAGAGGACTAGCGGGTGGGGATACGCAGTATTTT. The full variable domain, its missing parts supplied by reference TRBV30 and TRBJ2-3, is SQTIHQWPATLVQPVGSPLSLECTVEGTSNPNLYWYRQAAGRGLQLLFYSVGIGQISSEVPQNLSASRPQDRQFILSSKKLLLSDSGFYLCAWSVRGLAGGDTQYFGPGTRLTVL.

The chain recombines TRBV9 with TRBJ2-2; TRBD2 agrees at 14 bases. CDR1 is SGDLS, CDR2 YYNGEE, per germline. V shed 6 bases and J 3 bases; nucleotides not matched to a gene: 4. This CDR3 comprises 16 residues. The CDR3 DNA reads TGTGCCAGCACCCGGGGACTAGCGGGGGACACCGGGGAGCTGTTTTTT. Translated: CASTRGLAGDTGELFF.

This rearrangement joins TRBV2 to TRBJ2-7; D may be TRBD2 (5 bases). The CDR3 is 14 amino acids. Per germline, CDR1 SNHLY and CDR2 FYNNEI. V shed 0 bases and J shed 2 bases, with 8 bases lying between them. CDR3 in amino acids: CASSEATGTYEQYF. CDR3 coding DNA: TGTGCCAGCAGTGAAGCGACGGGGACCTACGAGCAGTACTTC.

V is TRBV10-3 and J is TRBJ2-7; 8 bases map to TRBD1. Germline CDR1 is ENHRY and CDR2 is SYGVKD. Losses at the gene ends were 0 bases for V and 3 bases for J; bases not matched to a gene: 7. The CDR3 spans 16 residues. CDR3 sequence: CAISESTQGAFYEQYF. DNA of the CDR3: TGTGCCATCAGTGAGTCGACCCAGGGGGCATTCTACGAGCAGTACTTC.

CDR3 sequence (DNA): TGTGCCATCTCACAGGGGGATCAGCCCCAGCATTTT. It codes for CAISQGDQPQHF. V gene TRBV2 combines with J gene TRBJ1-5; TRBD1 agrees at 8 bases. The germline gives CDR1 SNHLY, CDR2 FYNNEI. The trim removed 10 bases at V and 5 bases at J, leaving 4 bases unmatched. The CDR3 extends over 12 amino acids.

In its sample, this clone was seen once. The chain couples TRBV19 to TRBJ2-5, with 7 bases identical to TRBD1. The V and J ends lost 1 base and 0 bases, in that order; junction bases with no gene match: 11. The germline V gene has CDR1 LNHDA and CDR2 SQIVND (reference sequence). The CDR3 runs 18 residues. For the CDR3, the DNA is TGTGCCAGTAGTATAGGACCAGGGGGTGAAGGCGACCAAGAGACCCAGTACTTC. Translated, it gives CASSIGPGGEGDQETQYF.

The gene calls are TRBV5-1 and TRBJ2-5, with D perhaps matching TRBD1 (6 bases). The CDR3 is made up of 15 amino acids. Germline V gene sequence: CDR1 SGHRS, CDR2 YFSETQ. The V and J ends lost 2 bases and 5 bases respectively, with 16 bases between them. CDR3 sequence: CASSLLSGTKETQYF. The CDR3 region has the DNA TGCGCCAGCAGCTTACTGTCCGGGACAAAGGAGACCCAGTACTTC.

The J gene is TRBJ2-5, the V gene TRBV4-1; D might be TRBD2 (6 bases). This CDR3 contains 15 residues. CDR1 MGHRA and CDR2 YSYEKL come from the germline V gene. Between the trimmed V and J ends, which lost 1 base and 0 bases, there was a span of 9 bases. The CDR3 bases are TGCGCCAGCAGCCAAGTGCAGCGGGACCAAGAGACCCAGTACTTC. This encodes CASSQVQRDQETQYF.

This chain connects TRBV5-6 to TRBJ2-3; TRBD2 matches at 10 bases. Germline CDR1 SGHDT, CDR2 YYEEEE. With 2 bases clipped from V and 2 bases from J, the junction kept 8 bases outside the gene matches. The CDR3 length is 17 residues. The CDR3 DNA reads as TGTGCCAGCAGCTTCGGACTAGCGGAGATCGTCACAGATACGCAGTATTTT. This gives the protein CASSFGLAEIVTDTQYF.